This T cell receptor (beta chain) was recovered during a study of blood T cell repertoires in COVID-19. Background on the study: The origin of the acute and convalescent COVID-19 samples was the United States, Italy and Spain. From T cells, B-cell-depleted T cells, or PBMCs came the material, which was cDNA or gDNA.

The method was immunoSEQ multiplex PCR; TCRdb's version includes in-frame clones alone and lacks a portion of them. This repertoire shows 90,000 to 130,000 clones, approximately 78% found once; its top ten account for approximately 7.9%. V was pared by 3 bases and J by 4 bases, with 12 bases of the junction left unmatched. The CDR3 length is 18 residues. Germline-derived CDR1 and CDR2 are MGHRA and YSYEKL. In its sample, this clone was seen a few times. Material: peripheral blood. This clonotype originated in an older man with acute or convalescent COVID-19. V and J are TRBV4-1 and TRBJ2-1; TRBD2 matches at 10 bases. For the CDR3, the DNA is TGCGCCAGCAGCCAGGGTTACCCCTTAGCGGGGGGATACAATGAGCAGTTCTTC. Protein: CASSQGYPLAGGYNEQFF.